This T cell receptor beta chain is drawn from a study of regulatory T cells in long-lasting Graves disease. This clonotype was recorded many times. Arm-PCR of CDR3 regions and iRepertoire HTBI primers were the basis on which TCR beta libraries were built. TCRdb called the multiplex PCR reads again in MiXCR, with one record for every CDR3 protein. The table has some 430,000 distinct CDR3 sequences, around a fifth seen once. Time point indicated: persistent/refractory GD, antithyroid drugs over 5 years with positive TRAb. Researchers made the TCR library from RNA that was extracted from PBMCs. Sequenced here: peripheral blood mononuclear cells (PBMCs), sampled when the disease was refractory, from a patient treated with antithyroid drugs. This receptor was taken from a female donor with Graves disease.

The CDR3 DNA follows: TGTGCCAGCAGTTTATCGGGGCAGGGGGCCTACTATGGCTACACCTTC. Amino acid sequence: CASSLSGQGAYYGYTF. The chain recombines TRBV28 with TRBJ1-2, with 8 bases lining up with TRBD1. Germline V gives CDR1 MDHEN, CDR2 SYDVKM. CDR3 length equals 16 residues. V dropped 1 base and J dropped 3; count of bases not matched to a gene: 7.